The 29 T cell receptor beta chains given below trace back to one sample, sequenced in a study of CD8+ T cells in alopecia areata. Extracted from the samples, RNA was reverse transcribed into cDNA to serve as the sequencing template. Some clones are missing from TCRdb's copy, which holds only in-frame ones; the method was immunoSEQ multiplex PCR. The sample includes some 190,000 clones, about three fifths seen only once; the top ten take 0.65% to 0.7%. Treatment defined: oral pan-JAK inhibitor, 5-10 mg twice daily. The material sequenced was CD4+ T cells sorted from blood, taken at week 4, from a patient treated with tofacitinib. Every receptor here comes from a human donor with alopecia areata.

CDR3 sequence reads: CASSSQSSGANVLTF. CDR3 nucleotide sequence: TGTGCCAGCAGCTCCCAGAGCTCTGGGGCCAACGTCCTGACTTTC. The V gene is TRBV7-3, the J gene TRBJ2-6; D not certain. The germline V gene encodes CDR1 SGHTA and CDR2 FQGTGA. The V end was cut by 4 bases, the J end by 0 bases, with 7 bases between. The CDR3 contains 15 residues.

The rearrangement uses TRBV4-2 and TRBJ2-5; no clear D gene. Trimming cost V 4 bases and J 2 bases, with 14 bases left between them. This CDR3 is 15 amino acids long. The germline gives CDR1 LGHNA, CDR2 YNFKEQ. This CDR3 is CASSPERWAQETQYF. CDR3 nucleotide sequence: TGTGCCAGCAGCCCCGAACGGTGGGCTCAAGAGACCCAGTACTTC.

The chain joins TRBV9 to TRBJ2-7; possible D gene TRBD1, 5 bases. V was trimmed by 0 bases and J by 1 base, leaving 17 bases between them. The germline gives CDR1 SGDLS, CDR2 YYNGEE. The CDR3 consists of 17 residues. CDR3 DNA sequence: TGTGCCAGCAGCGTAGCAAGTTTTCCAGGGCCGTCCTACGAGCAGTACTTC. It translates to CASSVASFPGPSYEQYF.

This chain uses TRBV6-5 with TRBJ1-1; no clear D gene. V shed 5 bases and J shed 1 base, with 11 bases lying between them. The germline V gene encodes CDR1 MNHEY and CDR2 SVGAGI. The CDR3 contains 14 residues. The CDR3 is CASSRLVRNTEAFF. The CDR3 DNA is TGTGCCAGCAGTCGCCTAGTACGGAACACTGAAGCTTTCTTT.

This clone was seen only a few times. This chain joins TRBV30 and TRBJ1-2; D unresolved. The germline CDR1 and CDR2 sequences are GTSNPN and SVGIG (reference sequence). There are 13 residues in the CDR3. With 3 bases removed from V and 4 bases from J, the gap between germline ends came to 12 bases. CDR3 DNA sequence: TGTGCCTGGAGCCCCCTGGGTCCCTATGGCTACACCTTC. Its protein product is CAWSPLGPYGYTF.

CDR3 bases: TGTGCCAGCAGTGAAGACAGGAGCTCCTACAATGAGCAGTTCTTC. Protein: CASSEDRSSYNEQFF. The rearrangement uses TRBV6-1 and TRBJ2-1, with D possibly matching TRBD1 (5 bases). V shed 1 base and J shed 0 bases, with 7 bases lying between them. Germline V lookup: CDR1 MNHNS, CDR2 SASEGT. CDR3 length: 15 amino acids.

This clone has a handful of counts. The chain joins TRBV29-1 to TRBJ1-2; a possible D gene is TRBD1 (5 bases). There are 12 residues in the CDR3. Between the trimmed V and J ends, which lost 7 bases and 4 bases, there was a span of 13 bases. Germline V gene lookup returns CDR1 SQVTM and CDR2 ANQGSEA. The DNA of the CDR3 is TGCAGCGCCTCTGCAGGGACCTATGGCTACACCTTC. Translating it yields CSASAGTYGYTF.

In its sample, this clone was seen a few times. The chain employs TRBV5-1 and TRBJ2-7; TRBD2 agrees at 13 bases. Trimming at V came to 3 bases and at J to 0 bases, leaving 6 bases not matched to a gene. Germline-derived CDR1 and CDR2 are SGHRS and YFSETQ. The CDR3 extends over 17 amino acids. The CDR3 DNA is TGCGCCAGCAGCTCGGGACTAGCGGGACCCAGCTCCTACGAGCAGTACTTC. It encodes CASSSGLAGPSSYEQYF. The entire variable domain, with the rest obtained from reference TRBV5-1 and TRBJ2-7, is as follows: KAGVTQTPRYLIKTRGQQVTLSCSPISGHRSVSWYQQTPGQGLQFLFEYFSETQRNKGNFPGRFSGRQFSNSRSEMNVSTLELGDSALYLCASSSGLAGPSSYEQYFGPGTRLTVT.

V and J are TRBV29-1 and TRBJ1-2; 8 bases fit TRBD1. The V gene end was trimmed by 8 bases and the J gene end by 6 bases; junction bases not matched to a gene: 14. The CDR3 spans 14 residues. Germline loops: CDR1 SQVTM, CDR2 ANQGSEA. CDR3 nucleotides: TGCAGCAGCCGGACAGGGATTGGAGAGGATGGCTACACCTTC. Amino acid sequence: CSSRTGIGEDGYTF. The whole variable domain, remainder taken from reference TRBV29-1 and TRBJ1-2, is SAVISQKPSRDICQRGTSLTIQCQVDSQVTMMFWYRQQPGQSLTLIATANQGSEATYESGFVIDKFPISRPNLTFSTLTVSNMSPEDSSIYLCSSRTGIGEDGYTFGSGTRLTVV.

The chain uses TRBV6-5 and TRBJ2-3, with TRBD2 matching 8 bases. The CDR3 consists of 13 residues. V lost 7 bases, J lost 2 bases, and 2 bases stayed unmatched. Per the germline V gene, CDR1 is MNHEY and CDR2 is SVGAGI. The CDR3 sequence: CASKTSATDTQYF. The DNA of the CDR3 is TGTGCCAGCAAGACTAGCGCCACAGATACGCAGTATTTT.

On this clone: Other DNA variants within this sample encode the same CDR3. The rearrangement uses TRBV30 and TRBJ2-3; D may be TRBD1 (6 bases). The ends were cut back, 0 bases at V and 0 bases at J, with 7 bases in the middle. Germline values: CDR1 GTSNPN, CDR2 SVGIG (reference sequence). The CDR3 sequence is 14 residues long. The DNA for the CDR3 is TGTGCCTGGAGTGTGGGACAAAGCACAGATACGCAGTATTTT. It encodes CAWSVGQSTDTQYF.

This chain's CDR3 is CASSPRLGGGEYEQYF. The CDR3 DNA reads as TGTGCCAGCAGCCCTCGCCTAGGGGGAGGGGAGTACGAGCAGTACTTC. The rearrangement links TRBV4-2 to TRBJ2-7, with D possibly being TRBD2 (7 bases). The germline CDR1 and CDR2 sequences are LGHNA and YNFKEQ. V dropped 4 bases and J dropped 4 bases, with 20 bases sitting between them. This CDR3 contains 16 residues.

This clone was seen just once. The rearrangement links TRBV30 to TRBJ1-1; D call uncertain. Germline loops: CDR1 GTSNPN, CDR2 SVGIG (reference sequence). Trimming took 1 base from V and 0 from J, leaving 9 bases between them. The CDR3 is made up of 14 amino acids. CDR3 nucleotide sequence: TGTGCCTGGAGTGAGTTCACCATGAACACTGAAGCTTTCTTT. It yields the protein CAWSEFTMNTEAFF.

The V gene is TRBV9, the J gene TRBJ1-4, with a weak D call TRBD1 (5 bases). The CDR3 is 13 amino acids. The V end was cut by 5 bases, the J end by 7 bases, with 12 bases between. CDR1 and CDR2 from the germline V gene are SGDLS and YYNGEE. The CDR3 nucleotides read TGTGCCAGCAGTTATGGGGCAGGTGAAAAACTGTTTTTT. It yields the protein CASSYGAGEKLFF.

V and J are TRBV7-2 and TRBJ2-1; 7 nucleotides match TRBD2. CDR1 SGHTA and CDR2 FQGNSA come from the germline V gene. V lost 1 base and J lost 0; bases outside the gene matches: 3. The CDR3 is made up of 16 amino acids. CDR3 region: CASSLGASGSYNEQFF. DNA of the CDR3: TGTGCCAGCAGCTTAGGGGCTAGCGGCTCCTACAATGAGCAGTTCTTC.

The gene calls are TRBV7-9 and TRBJ1-2; D is uncertain. V lost 5 bases to trimming and J lost 2 bases, with 15 bases between them. This CDR3 has 15 residues. Germline V CDR1 and CDR2: SEHNR, FQNEAQ (reference sequence). The chain's CDR3 is CASSRLRAANYGYTF. DNA for the CDR3: TGTGCCAGCAGCCGACTGAGGGCGGCAAACTATGGCTACACCTTC. Drawing the rest from reference TRBV7-9 and TRBJ1-2, the complete variable domain is DTGVSQNPRHKITKRGQNVTFRCDPISEHNRLYWYRQTLGQGPEFLTYFQNEAQLEKSRLLSDRFSAERPKGSFSTLEIQRTEQGDSAMYLCASSRLRAANYGYTFGSGTRLTVV.

In its sample, this clone was seen a few times. This chain joins TRBV29-1 and TRBJ2-2; D is unresolved. Germline-derived CDR1 and CDR2 are SQVTM and ANQGSEA. Trimming removed 4 bases at V and 0 bases at J, with 6 bases between. CDR3 length: 13 residues. CDR3 in amino acids: CSVAGANTGELFF. The CDR3 DNA follows: TGCAGCGTTGCTGGCGCGAACACCGGGGAGCTGTTTTTT.

This clone came up a few times. The V and J genes are TRBV29-1 and TRBJ2-7; D tentatively fits TRBD1 or TRBD2 (5 bases each). With 5 bases removed from V and 5 bases from J, the gap between germline ends came to 19 bases. In germline, CDR1 is SQVTM, CDR2 ANQGSEA. The CDR3 sequence is 14 residues long. CDR3 in DNA: TGCAGCGTTCCCCATGGGGGAATTTCAAACGAGCAGTACTTC. As protein: CSVPHGGISNEQYF.

The chain combines TRBV29-1 with TRBJ2-5, with 12 bases fitting TRBD2. V was clipped by 6 bases and J by 4 bases; unmatched bases: 12. The CDR3 covers 16 residues. The germline CDR1 and CDR2 sequences are SQVTM and ANQGSEA. CDR3 residues: CSVWGLAGGLRETQYF. For the CDR3, the DNA is TGCAGCGTGTGGGGGCTAGCGGGAGGGTTACGAGAGACCCAGTACTTC.

V and J are TRBV2 and TRBJ2-3, with 15 bases lining up with TRBD2. Unmatched junction bases numbered 13, after V lost 0 bases and J lost 6 bases. Germline V gene data show CDR1 as SNHLY and CDR2 as FYNNEI. The CDR3 totals 20 residues. DNA for the CDR3: TGTGCCAGCAGTGAAGCTAGGACTAGCGGGAGGGCCGGTAATAAGGATACGCAGTATTTT. Translating gives CASSEARTSGRAGNKDTQYF.

The CDR3 DNA is TGCGCCAGCAGCTACGGACTAGCGGGGCCCACAGATACGCAGTATTTT. Residues: CASSYGLAGPTDTQYF. V usage is TRBV5-1 and J usage is TRBJ2-3, with 12 nucleotides matching TRBD2. Losses at the gene ends were 3 bases for V and 2 bases for J; bases not matched to a gene: 4. This CDR3 is built from 16 residues. CDR1 SGHRS and CDR2 YFSETQ come from the germline V gene.

The rearrangement uses TRBV27 and TRBJ2-7, with 7 bases aligning to TRBD1. CDR3 size: 14 residues. The V and J ends lost 2 bases and 2 bases, in that order; junction bases with no gene match: 3. Germline CDR1 is MNHEY and CDR2 is SMNVEV (reference sequence). The DNA of the CDR3 is TGTGCCAGCAGTTTAATGGGACAGACCTACGAGCAGTACTTC. It specifies CASSLMGQTYEQYF.

The genes are TRBV6-5 and TRBJ2-2; the D is unclear. CDR3 length: 13 amino acids. Trimming took 2 bases from V and 7 from J, leaving 8 bases between them. Germline V lookup: CDR1 MNHEY, CDR2 SVGAGI. CDR3 nucleotide sequence: TGTGCCAGCAGTTACAGGCGTATCGGGGAGCTGTTTTTT. Amino acid sequence: CASSYRRIGELFF.

The genes are TRBV7-2 and TRBJ2-7; unclear D gene. In germline, CDR1 is SGHTA, CDR2 FQGNSA. V lost 4 bases and J lost 3, with 10 bases in between. The CDR3 has 13 residues. This CDR3 reads CASSSRRIYEQYF. The CDR3 nucleotides are TGTGCCAGCAGCTCAAGACGGATCTACGAGCAGTACTTC.

V is TRBV30 and J is TRBJ2-6; tentative D call: TRBD1 (5 bases). V was shortened by 4 bases and J by 4 bases, with 8 bases between the two germline ends. This CDR3 contains 13 residues. Germline V CDR1 and CDR2: GTSNPN, SVGIG (reference sequence). This chain's CDR3 is CAWTGAGANVLTF. The CDR3 DNA reads TGTGCCTGGACTGGGGCCGGGGCCAACGTCCTGACTTTC. The full variable domain, with the rest looked up from reference TRBV30 and TRBJ2-6, is SQTIHQWPATLVQPVGSPLSLECTVEGTSNPNLYWYRQAAGRGLQLLFYSVGIGQISSEVPQNLSASRPQDRQFILSSKKLLLSDSGFYLCAWTGAGANVLTFGAGSRLTVL.

This clone was found once. J is TRBJ2-7 and V is TRBV10-3; D may be TRBD2 (6 bases). The CDR3 totals 13 residues. The germline CDR1 and CDR2 sequences are ENHRY and SYGVKD. The ends were cut back, 4 bases at V and 6 bases at J, with 13 bases in the middle. CDR3 region: CAISVTGVSEQYF. CDR3 DNA sequence: TGTGCCATCAGTGTAACGGGAGTCAGCGAGCAGTACTTC.

V and J are TRBV29-1 and TRBJ1-1, with no clear D. V lost 3 bases, J lost 1 base, and 9 bases lay in between. Germline V gene lookup returns CDR1 SQVTM and CDR2 ANQGSEA. The CDR3 sequence is 13 residues long. CDR3 amino acids: CSVESAPNTEAFF. The CDR3, as DNA: TGCAGCGTTGAGTCAGCCCCGAACACTGAAGCTTTCTTT. Looking up the rest from reference TRBV29-1 and TRBJ1-1 gives the full variable domain: SAVISQKPSRDICQRGTSLTIQCQVDSQVTMMFWYRQQPGQSLTLIATANQGSEATYESGFVIDKFPISRPNLTFSTLTVSNMSPEDSSIYLCSVESAPNTEAFFGQGTRLTVV.

The rearrangement links TRBV28 to TRBJ1-2; the D gene is possibly TRBD1 (6 bases). Germline-derived CDR1 and CDR2 are MDHEN and SYDVKM. The germline V and J ends were trimmed by 4 bases and 4 bases, with 16 bases remaining between them. This CDR3 has 15 residues. The CDR3 DNA sequence: TGTGCCAGCAGTTCGGCGACAGGAAGTTCCTATGGCTACACCTTC. As protein: CASSSATGSSYGYTF.

The chain carries TRBV18 and TRBJ1-1, with D perhaps TRBD1 (5 bases). This CDR3 comprises 15 residues. V shed 3 bases and J shed 1 base, with 12 bases lying between them. CDR1 and CDR2 (germline): KGHSH, LQKENI. The CDR3 DNA is TGTGCCAGCTCACCTAAGGGACTGACGAACACTGAAGCTTTCTTT. The encoded protein is CASSPKGLTNTEAFF.